This TCR beta chain is drawn from a study of blood T cell repertoires in COVID-19. Study-level information: Samples taken during acute and convalescent COVID-19 were collected in the United States, Italy and Spain. The analysed material was cDNA or gDNA that came from T cells, B-cell-depleted T cells, or PBMCs.

V was cut by 6 bases and J by 2 bases, with 16 bases left in between. This CDR3 contains 15 residues. The germline gives CDR1 SNHLY, CDR2 FYNNEI. Clones were sequenced by immunoSEQ multiplex PCR, and TCRdb holds only the in-frame ones, with some missing. The sample has under 250,000 clones; about nine tenths are singletons. The specimen was peripheral blood. The chain combines TRBV2 with TRBJ1-2; TRBD1 is a possible D gene (6 bases). This receptor was identified in a man between 60 and 75 years old who had recovered from COVID-19. The CDR3 region is CASRRNRELNYGYTF. Written as DNA, the CDR3 is TGTGCCAGCAGACGCAACAGGGAGTTAAACTATGGCTACACCTTC.